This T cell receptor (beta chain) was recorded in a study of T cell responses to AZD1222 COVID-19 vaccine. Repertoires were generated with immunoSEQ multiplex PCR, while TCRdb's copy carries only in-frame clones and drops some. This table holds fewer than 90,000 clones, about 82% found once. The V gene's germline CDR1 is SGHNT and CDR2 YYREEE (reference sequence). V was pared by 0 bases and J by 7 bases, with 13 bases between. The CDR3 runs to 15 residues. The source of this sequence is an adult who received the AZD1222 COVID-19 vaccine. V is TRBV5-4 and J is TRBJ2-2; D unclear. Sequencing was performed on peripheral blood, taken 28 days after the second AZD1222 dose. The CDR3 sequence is CASSLERHNDGELFF. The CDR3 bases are TGTGCCAGCAGCTTGGAGAGGCATAATGACGGGGAGCTGTTTTTT.